Below are 22 T cell receptor beta chains sequenced from a single sample in a study of blood T cell repertoires in COVID-19. Libraries were prepared by immunoSEQ multiplex PCR; TCRdb keeps only in-frame clonotypes and omits some of them. The sample has 150,000 to 200,000 clones; less than 90% are singletons. Sequencing input: PBMCs or T cells enriched from blood (not recorded which). Source of these receptors: a human donor with acute COVID-19. The donor label of this sample is uncertain.

The chain links TRBV24-1 to TRBJ2-1; TRBD2 matches at 9 bases. V lost 6 bases and J lost 8; bases outside the gene matches: 16. Germline CDR1 KGHDR, CDR2 SFDVKD. The CDR3 spans 17 residues. The CDR3 loop reads CATSPNSPLAGIDEQFF. The DNA for the CDR3 is TGTGCCACCAGTCCGAATTCTCCTCTAGCGGGGATCGATGAGCAGTTCTTC.

V usage is TRBV7-8 and J usage is TRBJ1-1; D is uncertain. Germline V lookup: CDR1 SGHVS, CDR2 FQNEAQ. V lost 5 bases and J 0 bases, leaving 10 bases between the germline ends. This CDR3 has 14 amino acids. The CDR3 DNA sequence: TGTGCCAGCAGCCAAATCACAGTGAACACTGAAGCTTTCTTT. As protein: CASSQITVNTEAFF.

The genes are TRBV3-1 (or the pseudogene TRBV3-2) and TRBJ1-2; no clear D. From germline, CDR1 is LGHDT and CDR2 YNNKEL (reference sequence). The length of the CDR3 is 15 residues. Trimming pared 0 bases from V and 8 bases from J, leaving 16 bases between. In DNA form, the CDR3 reads TGTGCCAGCAGCCAAGATCTAAAGGCCCCGGGGGGCTACACCTTC. It translates to CASSQDLKAPGGYTF.

This rearrangement joins TRBV9 to TRBJ1-3; D unclear. V lost 0 bases and J 7 bases, leaving 8 bases between the germline ends. In germline, CDR1 is SGDLS, CDR2 YYNGEE. This CDR3 comprises 13 residues. The CDR3 DNA follows: TGTGCCAGCAGCGTAGGTTCCGGGAACACCATATATTTT. Protein sequence: CASSVGSGNTIYF.

The chain links TRBV20-1 to TRBJ1-2; possible D gene TRBD1, 6 bases. Germline V lookup: CDR1 DFQATT, CDR2 SNEGSKA (reference sequence). The CDR3 spans 12 residues. The germline V and J ends were trimmed by 3 bases and 10 bases, with 15 bases remaining between them. CDR3 sequence: CSASTSDRFYTF. DNA for the CDR3: TGCAGTGCTAGTACCTCGGACAGATTCTACACCTTC.

The gene calls are TRBV3-1 (or the pseudogene TRBV3-2) and TRBJ1-2, with 9 bases lining up with TRBD1. CDR3 length: 15 residues. V lost 0 bases to trimming and J lost 4 bases; unmatched junction nucleotides: 3. Germline lookup yields CDR1 LGHDT and CDR2 YNNKEL (reference sequence). CDR3 DNA: TGTGCCAGCAGCCAAGAAGGGGACAGGGCCTATGGCTACACCTTC. Translation gives CASSQEGDRAYGYTF.

With regard to this clone: The identical CDR3 is also encoded by other nucleotide sequences in the sample. The rearrangement joins TRBV18 to TRBJ2-5; 9 bases are shared with TRBD2. Germline V gene sequence: CDR1 KGHSH, CDR2 LQKENI. This CDR3 contains 14 residues. The V gene end was trimmed by 1 base and the J gene end by 5 bases; junction bases not matched to a gene: 2. The CDR3 is CASSPRSGGETQYF. Here the CDR3 DNA reads TGTGCCAGCTCACCACGGAGCGGGGGGGAGACCCAGTACTTC.

V gene TRBV5-8 combines with J gene TRBJ2-7; D is ambiguous. The CDR3 sequence is 13 residues long. Germline assignment: CDR1 SGHTS and CDR2 YDEGEE. V was trimmed by 3 bases and J by 4 bases, leaving 11 bases between them. As DNA, the CDR3 is TGTGCCAGCAGCTCTCCCTCCTTTTACGAGCAGTACTTC. Residues: CASSSPSFYEQYF.

The chain employs TRBV7-3 and TRBJ2-5, with 9 bases aligning to TRBD2. The CDR3 contains 15 residues. Germline V gene sequence: CDR1 SGHTA, CDR2 FQGTGA. V dropped 0 bases and J dropped 5; count of bases not matched to a gene: 4. CDR3 amino acids: CASSLTGTSRETQYF. Written as DNA, the CDR3 is TGTGCCAGCAGCTTAACTGGGACTAGCAGGGAGACCCAGTACTTC.

The chain uses TRBV5-5 and TRBJ2-7, with TRBD2 matching 9 bases. From germline, CDR1 is SGHKS and CDR2 YYEKEE (reference sequence). The CDR3 is made up of 14 amino acids. J lost 1 base, V lost 4 bases, and 3 bases had no gene match. The DNA for the CDR3 is TGTGCCAGCAGCCGACTAGCGGTGTCCTACGAGCAGTACTTC. Residues: CASSRLAVSYEQYF.

V gene TRBV28 combines with J gene TRBJ2-7; TRBD1 matches 9 bases. Germline trimming cut 7 bases from V and 0 bases from J; bases unmatched to any gene: 7. Germline lookup yields CDR1 MDHEN and CDR2 SYDVKM. The CDR3 has 15 residues. CDR3 nucleotides: TGTGCCAGCATTACCGGACAGGGGCTCTCCTACGAGCAGTACTTC. Residues: CASITGQGLSYEQYF. The full variable domain, completed using reference TRBV28 and TRBJ2-7, is DVKVTQSSRYLVKRTGEKVFLECVQDMDHENMFWYRQDPGLGLRLIYFSYDVKMKEKGDIPEGYSVSREKKERFSLILESASTNQTSMYLCASITGQGLSYEQYFGPGTRLTVT.

The rearrangement uses TRBV6-5 and TRBJ1-6; TRBD1 matches 8 bases. This CDR3 has 15 residues. Looked up from germline, CDR1 is MNHEY and CDR2 is SVGAGI. Trimming at V came to 2 bases and at J to 6 bases, leaving 3 bases not matched to a gene. This CDR3 is CASSYVDRVNSPLHF. The CDR3 nucleotides are TGTGCCAGCAGTTACGTGGACAGGGTTAATTCACCCCTCCACTTT.

Only one count was recorded for this clone. Within the sample, other DNA sequences also encode this same CDR3. The chain combines TRBV6-2 or TRBV6-3 with TRBJ1-1, with TRBD1 as a possible D gene (6 bases). Deletions cut 0 bases from V and 8 bases from J, with 10 bases between. CDR1 and CDR2 from the germline V gene are MNHEY and SVGEGT. The length of the CDR3 is 13 residues. CDR3 nucleotides: TGTGCCAGCAGTTACTCGGGGGGGACAGAAGCTTTCTTT. Translation gives CASSYSGGTEAFF.

V and J are TRBV3-1 (or the pseudogene TRBV3-2) and TRBJ2-1; 9 positions agree with TRBD1. V lost 2 bases and J lost 8; bases outside the gene matches: 16. The CDR3 has 18 amino acids. CDR1 is LGHDT, CDR2 YNNKEL, per germline (reference sequence). The DNA of the CDR3 is TGTGCCAGCAGCCAATCAAAACAGGGGGCGCAAAGGTCCGATGAGCAGTTCTTC. This gives the protein CASSQSKQGAQRSDEQFF.

The gene calls are TRBV7-9 and TRBJ1-4; 7 bases align to TRBD1. Germline V gives CDR1 SEHNR, CDR2 FQNEAQ (reference sequence). The J segment lost 15 bases and the V segment lost 6 bases, leaving 16 bases of the junction unmatched. CDR3 length: 14 amino acids. The DNA of the CDR3 is TGTGCCAGCAGACCCATATTCTACAGGGGTAGGTTGTTTTTT. Protein: CASRPIFYRGRLFF.

The chain uses TRBV7-2 and TRBJ1-6, with 7 bases aligning to TRBD1. Germline V gene data show CDR1 as SGHTA and CDR2 as FQGNSA. The CDR3 runs 16 residues. Losses at the gene ends were 1 base for V and 7 bases for J; bases not matched to a gene: 7. The CDR3 protein is CASSLVVGTVNSPLHF. The CDR3 bases are TGTGCCAGCAGCTTAGTGGTAGGGACAGTCAATTCACCCCTCCACTTT.

The chain recombines TRBV19 with TRBJ1-5; D uncertain. This CDR3 has 14 residues. Germline assignment: CDR1 LNHDA and CDR2 SQIVND (reference sequence). V shed 5 bases and J shed 6 bases, with 14 bases lying between them. The CDR3 spells CASSLSGFGQPQHF. The CDR3 bases are TGTGCCAGTAGTCTGTCCGGGTTCGGTCAGCCCCAGCATTTT.

V is TRBV27 and J is TRBJ1-2; a weak D match, TRBD1 (5 bases). The CDR3 consists of 12 residues. The V gene lost 3 bases and the J gene lost 12 bases, with 14 bases spanning the gap. Germline-derived CDR1 and CDR2 are MNHEY and SMNVEV (reference sequence). CDR3 amino acids: CASSFQGGRNTF. CDR3 nucleotides: TGTGCCAGCAGTTTCCAGGGCGGCCGGAACACCTTC.

J is TRBJ1-1 and V is TRBV19, with D perhaps TRBD1 (5 bases). The CDR3 covers 14 residues. V dropped 4 bases and J dropped 4 bases, with 13 bases sitting between them. CDR1 is LNHDA and CDR2 is SQIVND in the germline V gene (reference sequence). CDR3 in amino acids: CASSTGPGGTEAFF. CDR3 in DNA: TGTGCCAGTAGTACGGGGCCGGGAGGCACTGAAGCTTTCTTT.

This rearrangement joins TRBV3-1 (or the pseudogene TRBV3-2) to TRBJ1-4; possibly TRBD1 for D (6 bases). Trimming cost V 4 bases and J 8 bases, with 11 bases left between them. The CDR3 consists of 13 residues. The germline V gene encodes CDR1 LGHDT and CDR2 YNNKEL (reference sequence). The CDR3 region is CASSRTDGEKLFF. Written as DNA, the CDR3 is TGTGCCAGCAGCCGGACAGATGGGGAAAAACTGTTTTTT.

The chain joins TRBV6-5 to TRBJ2-3, with 10 nucleotides matching TRBD2. V lost 0 bases, J lost 6 bases, and 6 bases stayed unmatched. Germline CDR1 MNHEY, CDR2 SVGAGI. The CDR3 spans 16 residues. CDR3 sequence: CASSYSTGTSDDTQYF. The CDR3 nucleotides read TGTGCCAGCAGTTACTCTACCGGGACTAGCGACGATACGCAGTATTTT.

V gene TRBV6-5 combines with J gene TRBJ1-4, with TRBD1 matching over 10 bases. Germline values: CDR1 MNHEY, CDR2 SVGAGI. The junction had 4 bases not matched to a gene; V was cut back by 8 bases and J by 7 bases. The CDR3 is made up of 13 amino acids. CDR3 amino acids: CASGRDRGEKLFF. CDR3 nucleotides: TGTGCCAGCGGGAGGGACAGGGGTGAAAAACTGTTTTTT.